This T cell receptor beta chain was retrieved from a study of blood T cell repertoires in COVID-19. Study-level information: The study drew acute and convalescent COVID-19 samples from the United States, Italy and Spain.

Authors' analysis steps: Amplification of reference gene primers was used by the study to estimate nucleated cell counts. Sequenced by immunoSEQ multiplex PCR; TCRdb stores in-frame clones only, minus some. That table supplies the V and J calls and clone size; D and trimming were determined from the DNA. The sample shows 200,000 to 250,000 clones, over 80% of them seen only once. The V and J ends lost 5 bases and 4 bases, in that order; junction bases with no gene match: 2. In germline, CDR1 is GTSNPN, CDR2 SVGIG (reference sequence). The CDR3 covers 13 residues. Followed over time, Seattle patients had been enrolled while infection was active.

The chain is built from TRBV30 and TRBJ1-6; 7 bases match TRBD1. The receptor's source is a man aged 25-40 years with COVID-19, enrolled during active disease. The sequenced sample was peripheral blood. The DNA for the CDR3 is TGTGCCTGGGCGGGACAGTATAATTCACCCCTCCACTTT. This codes for CAWAGQYNSPLHF.